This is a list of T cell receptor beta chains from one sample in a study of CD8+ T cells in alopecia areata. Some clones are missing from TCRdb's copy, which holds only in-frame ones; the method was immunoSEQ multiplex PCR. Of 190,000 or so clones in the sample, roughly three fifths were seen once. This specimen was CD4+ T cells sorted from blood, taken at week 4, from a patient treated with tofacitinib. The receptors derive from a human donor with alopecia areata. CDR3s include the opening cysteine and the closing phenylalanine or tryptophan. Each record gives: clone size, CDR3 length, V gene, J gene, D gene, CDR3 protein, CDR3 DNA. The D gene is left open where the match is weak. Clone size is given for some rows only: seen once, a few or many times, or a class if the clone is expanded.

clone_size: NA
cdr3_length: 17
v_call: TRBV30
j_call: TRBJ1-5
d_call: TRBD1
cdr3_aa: CAWSAPTLGQPNQPQHF
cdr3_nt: TGTGCCTGGAGTGCCCCGACTTTGGGACAGCCAAATCAGCCCCAGCATTTT

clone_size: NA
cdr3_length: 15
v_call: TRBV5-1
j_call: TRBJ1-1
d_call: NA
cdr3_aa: CASSPEGRANTEAFF
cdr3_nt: TGCGCCAGCAGCCCTGAGGGCAGGGCGAACACTGAAGCTTTCTTT

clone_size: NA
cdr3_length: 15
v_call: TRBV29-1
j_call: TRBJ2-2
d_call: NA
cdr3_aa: CSVEAPGPYTGELFF
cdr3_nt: TGCAGCGTTGAGGCCCCGGGACCCTACACCGGGGAGCTGTTTTTT

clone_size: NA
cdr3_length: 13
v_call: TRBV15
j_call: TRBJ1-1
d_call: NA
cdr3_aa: CATSLDLNTEAFF
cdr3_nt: TGTGCCACCAGCCTAGATTTGAACACTGAAGCTTTCTTT

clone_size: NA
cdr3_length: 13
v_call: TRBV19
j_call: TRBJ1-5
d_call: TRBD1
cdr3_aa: CASMTGRNQPQHF
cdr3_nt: TGTGCCAGTATGACAGGGCGTAATCAGCCCCAGCATTTT

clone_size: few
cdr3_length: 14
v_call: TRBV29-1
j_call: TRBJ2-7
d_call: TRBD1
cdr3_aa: CSVWDRAIDYEQYF
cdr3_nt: TGCAGCGTATGGGACAGGGCGATTGACTACGAGCAGTACTTC

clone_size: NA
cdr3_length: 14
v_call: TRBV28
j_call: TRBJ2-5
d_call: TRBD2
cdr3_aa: CASRDQRGGKTQYF
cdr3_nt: TGTGCCAGCAGGGACCAGCGGGGGGGAAAGACCCAGTACTTC

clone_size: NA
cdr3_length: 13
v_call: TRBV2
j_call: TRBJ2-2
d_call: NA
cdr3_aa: CASKKGDTGELFF
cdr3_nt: TGTGCCAGCAAAAAGGGGGACACCGGGGAGCTGTTTTTT

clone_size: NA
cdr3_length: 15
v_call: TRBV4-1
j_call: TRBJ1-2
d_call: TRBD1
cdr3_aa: CASSQTRGQVYGYTF
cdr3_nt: TGCGCCAGCAGCCAAACACGGGGACAGGTCTATGGCTACACCTTC

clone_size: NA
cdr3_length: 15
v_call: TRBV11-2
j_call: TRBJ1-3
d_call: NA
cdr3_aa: CASSLDRSSGNTIYF
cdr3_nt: TGTGCCAGCAGCTTAGATCGGAGCTCTGGAAACACCATATATTTT

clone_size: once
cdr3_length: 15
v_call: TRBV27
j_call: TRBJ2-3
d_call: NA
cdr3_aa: CASSPGASLPDTQYF
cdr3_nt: TGTGCCAGCAGTCCCGGGGCCAGCCTACCAGATACGCAGTATTTT

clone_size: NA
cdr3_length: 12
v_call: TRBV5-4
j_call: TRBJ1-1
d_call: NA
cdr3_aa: CASSRLGSGAFF
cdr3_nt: TGTGCCAGCAGCCGCTTGGGGTCTGGGGCTTTCTTT

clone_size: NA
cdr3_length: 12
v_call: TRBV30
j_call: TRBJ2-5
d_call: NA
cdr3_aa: CAWSVLRETQYF
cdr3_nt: TGTGCCTGGAGTGTACTCAGAGAGACCCAGTACTTC

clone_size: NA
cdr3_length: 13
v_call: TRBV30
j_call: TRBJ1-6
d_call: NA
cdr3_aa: CAWSSGSNSPLHF
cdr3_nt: TGTGCCTGGAGTTCAGGGAGTAATTCACCCCTCCACTTT

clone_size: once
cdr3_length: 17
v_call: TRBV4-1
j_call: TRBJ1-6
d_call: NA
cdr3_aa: CASSQEPGSSYNSPLHF
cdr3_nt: TGCGCCAGCAGCCAAGAACCAGGCAGCTCCTATAATTCACCCCTCCACTTT

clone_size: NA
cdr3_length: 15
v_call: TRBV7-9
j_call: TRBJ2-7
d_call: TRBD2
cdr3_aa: CASSLALAGEDEQYF
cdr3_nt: TGTGCCAGCAGCTTAGCCTTAGCGGGGGAAGACGAGCAGTACTTC

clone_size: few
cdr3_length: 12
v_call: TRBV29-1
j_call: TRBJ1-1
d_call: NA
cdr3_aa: CSVVLRGTEAFF
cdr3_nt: TGCAGCGTTGTATTACGGGGCACTGAAGCTTTCTTT

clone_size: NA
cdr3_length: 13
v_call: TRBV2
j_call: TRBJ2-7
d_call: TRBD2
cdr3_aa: CASSERGSYEQYF
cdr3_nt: TGTGCCAGCAGTGAGCGGGGGAGCTACGAGCAGTACTTC

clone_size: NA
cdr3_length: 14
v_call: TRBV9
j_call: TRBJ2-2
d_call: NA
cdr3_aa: CASSVVRSTGELFF
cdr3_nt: TGTGCCAGCAGCGTAGTTAGGAGCACCGGGGAGCTGTTTTTT

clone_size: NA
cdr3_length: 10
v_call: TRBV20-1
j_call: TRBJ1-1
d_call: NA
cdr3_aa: CSASFTEAFF
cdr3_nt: TGCAGTGCTAGTTTCACTGAAGCTTTCTTT

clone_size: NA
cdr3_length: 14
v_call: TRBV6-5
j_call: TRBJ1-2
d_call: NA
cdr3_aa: CASRKEGKGDGYTF
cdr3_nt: TGTGCCAGCAGAAAAGAGGGAAAAGGGGATGGCTACACCTTC

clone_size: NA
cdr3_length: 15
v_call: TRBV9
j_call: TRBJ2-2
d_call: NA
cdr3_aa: CASSVVDPHGGELFF
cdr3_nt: TGTGCCAGCAGCGTAGTGGACCCTCACGGCGGGGAGCTGTTTTTT

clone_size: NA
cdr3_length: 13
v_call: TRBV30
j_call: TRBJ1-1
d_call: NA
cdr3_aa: CAWISHPNTEAFF
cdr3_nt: TGTGCCTGGATTAGCCACCCGAACACTGAAGCTTTCTTT

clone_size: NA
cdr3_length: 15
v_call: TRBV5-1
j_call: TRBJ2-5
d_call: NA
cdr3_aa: CASSPAGGETETQYF
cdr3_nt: TGCGCCAGCAGCCCGGCGGGTGGGGAAACGGAGACCCAGTACTTC

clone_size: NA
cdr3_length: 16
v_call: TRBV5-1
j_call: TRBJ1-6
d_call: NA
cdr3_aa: CASSIRALRKDSPLHF
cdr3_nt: TGCGCCAGCAGCATCCGGGCCCTCCGGAAAGATTCACCCCTCCACTTT

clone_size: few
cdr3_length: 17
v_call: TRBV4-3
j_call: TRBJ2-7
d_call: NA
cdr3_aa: CASSQDLGITPAYEQYF
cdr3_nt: TGCGCCAGCAGCCAAGATTTAGGGATCACCCCCGCCTACGAGCAGTACTTC

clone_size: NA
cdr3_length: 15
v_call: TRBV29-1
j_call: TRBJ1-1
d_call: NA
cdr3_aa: CSVRTAKASNTEAFF
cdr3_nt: TGCAGCGTTAGGACGGCTAAAGCTTCGAACACTGAAGCTTTCTTT

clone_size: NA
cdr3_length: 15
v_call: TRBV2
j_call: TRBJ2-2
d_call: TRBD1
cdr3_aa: CASSANGQDTGELFF
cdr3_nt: TGTGCCAGCAGCGCTAACGGACAGGACACCGGGGAGCTGTTTTTT

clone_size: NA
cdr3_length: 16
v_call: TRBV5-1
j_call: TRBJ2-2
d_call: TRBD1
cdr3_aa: CASSLAQGVGAGELFF
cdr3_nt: TGCGCCAGCAGCTTGGCACAGGGGGTTGGAGCCGGGGAGCTGTTTTTT

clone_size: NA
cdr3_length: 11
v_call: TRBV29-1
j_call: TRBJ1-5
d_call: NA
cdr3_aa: CSVADNQPQHF
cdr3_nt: TGCAGCGTTGCTGACAATCAGCCCCAGCATTTT